This T cell receptor (beta chain) was sequenced during a study of response to subunit inactivated influenza vaccine (dated by TCRdb to the late 2010s). As for the study more broadly: To follow how T cells responded to a trivalent subunit inactivated influenza vaccine, the researchers relied on deep quantitative profiling of the T cell receptor repertoire.

The CDR3, cysteine through phenylalanine, is 15 amino acids long. Only the CDR3 DNA is retained, 45 bases long and in frame from the first base. The germline V end is reduced by 1 base and the J end by 5 bases; junction bases left unmatched: 2. CDR1 and CDR2 are read off the germline V gene (reference sequence) as LGHDT and YNNKEL. The research as a whole found: It was suggested by the authors that each seasonal influenza vaccination may recruit only a limited number of new T cells.

As to this clonotype: Its antigen is currently not known. No base-level quality is on record; no much larger clone is a single base apart.

Preparation of the library involved RT-PCR. TCRdb shows the sequencer as Illumina HiSeq 2500. TCRdb took the public reads, trimmed them with fastp at Q25, ran MiXCR for clone calling and kept in-frame beta chains. Rows with a matching CDR3 protein are joined into one entry that keeps the most common DNA and genes. This sample comprises roughly 670,000 distinct CDR3 sequences, 14% of them detected only once. The ten largest clones take up 7.6% of the sample. The chain uses TRBV3-1 and TRBJ2-1, and 10 junctional nucleotides match TRBD2. The starting material was PBMCs from blood, obtained around 15 days before vaccination. This clonotype originated in a man aged 50 or older who received an inactivated influenza vaccine. Donor details come from another sample of the same person, matched by shared clones. The CDR3 reads CASSQVSGGDNEQFF. At the DNA level, the sequence is TGTGCCAGCAGCCAAGTCAGCGGGGGGGACAATGAGCAGTTCTTC.